This TCR beta chain appears in the sequencing data of a study of cytomegalovirus exposure and HLA in healthy donors. At the level of the study: A later analysis reported the 120 or so validation repertoires used the same platform as the roughly 670 first-cohort repertoires. The study, taken as a whole, reports: Cytomegalovirus association was assigned to approximately 160 TCR beta chains. First-cohort TCR clusters tended to co-occur in the roughly 130 validation repertoires, a later analysis found.

The V segment lost 6 bases and the J segment 6 bases; nucleotides outside the gene matches: 12. The CDR3 consists of 15 residues. Germline assignment: CDR1 MNHNS and CDR2 SASEGT. The table came from immunoSEQ multiplex PCR; TCRdb's copy has only in-frame clones and leaves some out. The sample carries around 190,000 clones, about nine tenths recorded once. Points on this clone: The antigen is unknown.

The chain recombines TRBV6-1 with TRBJ2-7; 9 bases match TRBD1. The TCR was taken from a man younger than 40 in good health and CMV-seropositive. The sequenced material came from PBMCs. The CDR3 region has the DNA TGTGCCAGCAGGGGAGGGACAGGGTGGATATTCGAGCAGTACTTC. It specifies CASRGGTGWIFEQYF.